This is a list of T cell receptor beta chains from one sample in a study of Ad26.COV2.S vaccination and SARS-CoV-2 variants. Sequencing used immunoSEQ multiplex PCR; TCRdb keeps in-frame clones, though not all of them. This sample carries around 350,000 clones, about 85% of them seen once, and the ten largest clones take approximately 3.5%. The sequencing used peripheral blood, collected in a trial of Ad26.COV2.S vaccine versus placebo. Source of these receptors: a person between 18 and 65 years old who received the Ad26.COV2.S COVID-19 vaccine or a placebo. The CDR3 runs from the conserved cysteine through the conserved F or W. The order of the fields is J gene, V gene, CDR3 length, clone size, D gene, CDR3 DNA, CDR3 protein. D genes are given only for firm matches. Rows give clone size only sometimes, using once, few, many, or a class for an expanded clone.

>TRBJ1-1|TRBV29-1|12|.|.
TGCAGCGTTGGTACGGCAGGAACTGAAGCTTTCTTT
CSVGTAGTEAFF
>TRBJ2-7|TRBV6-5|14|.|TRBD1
TGTGCCAGCAGAAACGGACAGGGGGCAGTACGGCAGTACTTC
CASRNGQGAVRQYF
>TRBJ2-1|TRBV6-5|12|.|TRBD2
TGTGCCAGCAGTCGGTCCGGGACTAGCGAGTTCTTC
CASSRSGTSEFF
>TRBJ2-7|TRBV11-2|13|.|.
TGTGCCAGCAGCTTGTCCAGATCCTACGAGCAGTACTTC
CASSLSRSYEQYF
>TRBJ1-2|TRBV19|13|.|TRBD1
TGTGCCAGTAGTACGACAGGGCTCTATGGCTACACCTTC
CASSTTGLYGYTF
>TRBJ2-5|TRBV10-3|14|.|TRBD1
TGTGCCATCAGAGGGACAGAGGCGAGCAAGACCCAGTACTTC
CAIRGTEASKTQYF
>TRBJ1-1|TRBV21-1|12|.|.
TGTGCCAGCAGCAAAACAGGGTTAGGAGCTTTCTTT
CASSKTGLGAFF
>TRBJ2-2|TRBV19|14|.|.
TGTGCCAGTAAGGGGCAGGGATCTACCGGGGAGCTGTTTTTT
CASKGQGSTGELFF
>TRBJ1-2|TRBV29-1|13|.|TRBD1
TGCAGCGGGGGGGACAGGGCGAACTATGGCTACACCTTC
CSGGDRANYGYTF
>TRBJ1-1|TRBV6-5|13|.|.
TGTGCCAGCAGTTACTCCAGGGGCACTGAAGCTTTCTTT
CASSYSRGTEAFF
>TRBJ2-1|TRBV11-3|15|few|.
TGTGCCAGCAGCATAAACAGGGGGGGTGGAAATGAGCAGTTCTTC
CASSINRGGGNEQFF
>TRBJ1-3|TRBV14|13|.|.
TGTGCCAGCAGCCAAATCGCTGGAAACACCATATATTTT
CASSQIAGNTIYF
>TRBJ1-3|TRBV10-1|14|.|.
TGCGCCAGCAGCGGGGCAAGCTCTGGAAACACCATATATTTT
CASSGASSGNTIYF
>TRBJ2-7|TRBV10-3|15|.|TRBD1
TGTGCCATCAGTGGGGGACAGGGGATCTCCAACGAGCAGTACTTC
CAISGGQGISNEQYF
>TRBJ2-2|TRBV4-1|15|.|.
TGCGCCAGCAGCCAAGTAATACCGAACACCGGGGAGCTGTTTTTT
CASSQVIPNTGELFF
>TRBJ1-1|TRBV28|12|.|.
TGTGCCAGCAGAGGGGGGAACACTGAAGCTTTCTTT
CASRGGNTEAFF
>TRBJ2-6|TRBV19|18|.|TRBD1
TGTGCCAGTAGTAGAACGAGGACAGGACTCTCTGGGGCCAACGTCCTGACTTTC
CASSRTRTGLSGANVLTF
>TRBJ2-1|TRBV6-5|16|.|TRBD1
TGTGCCAGCAGTTCCTCGGGACAGAGCTCCTACAATGAGCAGTTCTTC
CASSSSGQSSYNEQFF
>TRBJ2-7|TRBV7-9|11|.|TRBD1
TGTGCCAGCAGCGCCAACAGGGGCCAATACTTC
CASSANRGQYF
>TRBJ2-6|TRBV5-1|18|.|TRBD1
TGCGCCAGCAGCAGGGGACAGGCCAGATACTCTGGGGCCAACGTCCTGACTTTC
CASSRGQARYSGANVLTF
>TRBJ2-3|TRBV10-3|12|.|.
TGTGCCATAGCCCCGGATACAGATACGCAGTATTTT
CAIAPDTDTQYF
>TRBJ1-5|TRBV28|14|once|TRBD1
TGTGCCAGCCTGGGACAGGGTCAGGTTCGGCCCCAGCATTTT
CASLGQGQVRPQHF
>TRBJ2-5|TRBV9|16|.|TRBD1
TGTGCCAGCAGCGTAGGGACAGGGGGCTATCAAGAGACCCAGTACTTC
CASSVGTGGYQETQYF
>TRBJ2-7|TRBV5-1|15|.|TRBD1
TGCGCCAGCAGCTTGGGACAGGGGGGATCCTACGAGCAGTACTTC
CASSLGQGGSYEQYF
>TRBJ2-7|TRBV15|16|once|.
TGTGCCACCAGCAGAGGAACGACTGCAGTCTCCTACGAGCAGTACTTC
CATSRGTTAVSYEQYF
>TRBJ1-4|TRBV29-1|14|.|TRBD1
TGCAGCGTTTCCGGGACAGGGGGCAGTGGAAAACTGTTTTTT
CSVSGTGGSGKLFF
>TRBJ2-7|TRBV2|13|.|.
TGTGCCAGCGAGCAGGGGATGAGGAACGAGCAGTACTTC
CASEQGMRNEQYF
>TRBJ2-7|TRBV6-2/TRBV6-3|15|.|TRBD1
TGTGCCAGCAGTTACCGACAGGGTATGTCCTACGAGCAGTACTTC
CASSYRQGMSYEQYF
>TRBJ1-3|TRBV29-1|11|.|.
TGCAGCGTTGAAACAGGAAACACCATATATTTT
CSVETGNTIYF
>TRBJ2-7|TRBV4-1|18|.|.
TGCGCCAGCAGCCAAGATTCCCCCCAACACCAAGGAGTCGCCGAGCAGTACTTC
CASSQDSPQHQGVAEQYF
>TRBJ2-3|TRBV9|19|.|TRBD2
TGTGCCAGCAGCGTAGCTGGAGTGGCTAGCGGGGCTAAGACAGATACGCAGTATTTT
CASSVAGVASGAKTDTQYF
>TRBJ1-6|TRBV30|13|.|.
TGTGCCTGGAATGACAGATACAATTCACCCCTCCACTTT
CAWNDRYNSPLHF
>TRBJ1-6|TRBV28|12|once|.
TGTGCCAGCAGCTCCCAGAATTCACCCCTCCACTTT
CASSSQNSPLHF
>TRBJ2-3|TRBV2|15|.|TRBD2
TGTGCCAGCAGTAGCGGGGGGGCCCTCACAGATACGCAGTATTTT
CASSSGGALTDTQYF
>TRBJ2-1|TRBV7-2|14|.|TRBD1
TGTGCCAGCAGGCGACGCACAGGGGACAATGAGCAGTTCTTC
CASRRRTGDNEQFF
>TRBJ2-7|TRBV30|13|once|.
TGTGCGAGGGGGGGGGACATCTCCTACGAGCAGTACTTC
CARGGDISYEQYF
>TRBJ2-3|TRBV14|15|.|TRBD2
TGTGCCAGCAGCCAGCGGGAGACGAACACAGATACGCAGTATTTT
CASSQRETNTDTQYF
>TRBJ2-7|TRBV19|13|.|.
TGTGCCAGTAGTATGGCGCAGGGGTACGAGCAGTACTTC
CASSMAQGYEQYF